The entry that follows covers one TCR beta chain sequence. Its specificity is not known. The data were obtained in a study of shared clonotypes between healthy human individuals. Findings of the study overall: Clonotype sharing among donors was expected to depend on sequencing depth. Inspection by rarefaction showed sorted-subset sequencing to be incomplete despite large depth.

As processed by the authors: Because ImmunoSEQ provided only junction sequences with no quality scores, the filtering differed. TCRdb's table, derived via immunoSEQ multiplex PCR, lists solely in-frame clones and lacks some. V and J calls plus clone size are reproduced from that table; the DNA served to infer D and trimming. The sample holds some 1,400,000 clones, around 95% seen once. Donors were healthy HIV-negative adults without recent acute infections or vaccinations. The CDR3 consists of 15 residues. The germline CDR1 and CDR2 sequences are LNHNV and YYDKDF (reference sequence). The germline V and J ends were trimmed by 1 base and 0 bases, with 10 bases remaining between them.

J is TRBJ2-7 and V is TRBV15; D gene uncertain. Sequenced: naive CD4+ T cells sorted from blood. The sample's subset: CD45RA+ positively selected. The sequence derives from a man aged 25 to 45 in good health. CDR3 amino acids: CATSRVADPSYEQYF. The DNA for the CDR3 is TGTGCCACCAGCAGAGTGGCGGACCCCTCCTACGAGCAGTACTTC.